The T cell receptor beta chain described here comes from a study of T cells after somatic rescue of genetic block. Produced via immunoSEQ multiplex PCR; TCRdb's table is partial and in-frame only. This table has tens of thousands of clones, 85% to 95% appearing once. The CDR3 covers 13 residues. Germline V gene lookup returns CDR1 SSHAT and CDR2 FNYEAQ (reference sequence). A word on this clone: One end of the junction does not line up with germline, which may come from a read error.

The source is a man between 40 and 49 years old. The specimen sequenced was peripheral blood mononuclear cells (PBMCs). V gene TRBV7-7 combines with J gene TRBJ1-6; 7 bases agree with TRBD1. The DNA for the CDR3 is TGTGCTAGCAGCTTAGGCCAGGGGGCACCCCTCCACTTT. This sequence encodes CASSLGQGAPLHF.